The entry below describes one T cell receptor beta chain. Its cognate antigen is unknown. Division of CD4+ cells produced a CD45RA+ naive subset and a CD45RA-negative memory subset. The data were taken from a study of shared clonotypes between healthy human individuals. Study outcomes and limitations: All-four-donor shared clonotypes had higher generation probabilities than non-shared clonotypes did.

The V gene lost 6 bases and the J gene lost 9 bases, with 9 bases spanning the gap. CDR1 and CDR2 from the germline V gene are DFQATT and SNEGSKA (reference sequence). The CDR3 extends over 10 amino acids. Only in-frame clones appear in the TCRdb table, and some are missing; sequencing was by immunoSEQ multiplex PCR. The sample lists 180,000 or so clones; 90% to 95% were seen once. The sequence was obtained from a woman aged 25 to 45 in good health. Sequences were obtained from naive CD4+ T cells sorted from blood. Noted subset: CD45RA+ positively selected. This chain uses TRBV20-1 with TRBJ2-4; D unclear. The CDR3 loop reads CSAKNRIQYF. The CDR3 nucleotides are TGCAGTGCCAAAAACCGCATTCAGTACTTC.